The source of this T cell receptor (beta chain) is a study of PD-1 blockade in mismatch repair-deficient tumors. Libraries were prepared by immunoSEQ multiplex PCR; TCRdb keeps only in-frame clonotypes and omits some of them. This table has around 14,000 clones, around 84% appearing once. The time point is: roughly 10-day in vitro stimulation with candidate neoantigen peptide 4. About this clone itself: Its antigen is still unknown.

The length of the CDR3 is 14 residues. Trimming shortened V by 5 bases and J by 8 bases, and 19 bases separated the two germline ends. Germline assignment: CDR1 SGHRS and CDR2 YFSETQ. The sequenced sample was cells cultured in vitro, obtained from a patient treated with pembrolizumab. This TCR came from an adult with mismatch repair-deficient cancer. The chain recombines TRBV5-1 with TRBJ1-2; TRBD1 is a possible D gene (6 bases). The CDR3 DNA reads TGCGCCAGCAGGACAACCCGGGACATAGACGGCTACACCTTC. Translation: CASRTTRDIDGYTF.